This TCR beta chain was sequenced in a study of blood T cells in healthy people across ages. V lost 0 bases and J lost 8; bases outside the gene matches: 7. CDR3 length equals 15 residues. Germline V gives CDR1 SGHRS, CDR2 YFSETQ. A sample-barcoded 5' primer and a J-beta primer mix were used in a second PCR of about 7 to 11 cycles. A template-switch adaptor with 12 random nucleotides tagged each cDNA molecule. Each CDR3 protein gets one entry after TCRdb re-called the 5' RACE reads with MiXCR. The data contain about 1 million distinct CDR3 sequences, 45% of them seen just once; the ten biggest clones take up about 20%.

The chain has TRBV5-1 and TRBJ2-5; 10 bases agree with TRBD1. Sample: blood. The source is an older woman in good health. CDR3 sequence reads: CASSLASDRGRTQYF. Here the CDR3 DNA reads TGCGCCAGCAGCTTGGCTAGCGACAGGGGGCGCACCCAGTACTTC.